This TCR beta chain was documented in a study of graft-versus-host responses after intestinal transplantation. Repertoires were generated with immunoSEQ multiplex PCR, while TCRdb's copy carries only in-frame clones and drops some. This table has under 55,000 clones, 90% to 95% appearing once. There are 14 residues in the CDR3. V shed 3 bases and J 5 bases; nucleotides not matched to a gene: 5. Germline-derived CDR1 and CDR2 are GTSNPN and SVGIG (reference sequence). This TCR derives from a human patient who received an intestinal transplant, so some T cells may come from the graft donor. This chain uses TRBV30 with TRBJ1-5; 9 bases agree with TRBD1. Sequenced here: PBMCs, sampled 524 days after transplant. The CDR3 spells CAWSGGQGDQPQHF. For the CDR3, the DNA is TGTGCCTGGAGCGGGGGACAGGGTGATCAGCCCCAGCATTTT.